A few counts support the clone carrying this TCR beta chain. Deletions cut 8 bases from V and 4 bases from J, with 9 bases between. Germline V gene data show CDR1 as SGHTA and CDR2 as FQGNSA. This CDR3 spans 13 amino acids. MiXCR, applied by TCRdb to the 5' RACE reads, yields one record per CDR3 protein. Among 400,000 to 550,000 distinct CDR3 sequences, about 20% were seen once, and the ten largest hold about 0.91%. The data were taken from a study of identical twins. This sample was also put to use in a study of T cells expressing NK-cell markers.

The chain has TRBV7-2 and TRBJ1-6; no reliable D call. The sequenced sample consisted of CD4+ T cells sorted from blood. The receptor was derived from a woman under 30 in good health. CDR3 nucleotides: TGTGCCAGCGGGCAGGCTTATAATTCACCCCTCCACTTT. It specifies CASGQAYNSPLHF. The full variable domain, its missing parts supplied by reference TRBV7-2 and TRBJ1-6, is GAGVSQSPSNKVTEKGKDVELRCDPISGHTALYWYRQSLGQGLEFLIYFQGNSAPDKSGLPSDRFSAERTGGSVSTLTIQRTQQEDSAVYLCASGQAYNSPLHFGNGTRLTVT.